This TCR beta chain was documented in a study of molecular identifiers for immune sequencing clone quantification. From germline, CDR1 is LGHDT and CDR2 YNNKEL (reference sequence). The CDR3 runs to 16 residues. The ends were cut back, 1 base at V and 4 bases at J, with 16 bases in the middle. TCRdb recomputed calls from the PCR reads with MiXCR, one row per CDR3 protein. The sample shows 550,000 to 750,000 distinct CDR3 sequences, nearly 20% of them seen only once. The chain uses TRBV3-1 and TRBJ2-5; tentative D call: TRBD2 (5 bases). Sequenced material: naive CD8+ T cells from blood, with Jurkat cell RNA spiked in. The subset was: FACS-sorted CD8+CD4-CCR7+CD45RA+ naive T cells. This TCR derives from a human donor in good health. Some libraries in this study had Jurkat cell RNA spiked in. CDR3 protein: CASSQGASLAGETQYF. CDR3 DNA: TGTGCCAGCAGCCAAGGGGCGAGTCTAGCAGGAGAGACCCAGTACTTC.